The clone carrying this T cell receptor beta chain was picked up one time. The J segment lost 3 bases and the V segment lost 6 bases, leaving 5 bases of the junction unmatched. The germline gives CDR1 ENHRY, CDR2 SYGVKD. This CDR3 has 16 residues. The sample originates from a study of blood T cell repertoires in COVID-19. Study as a whole: Sources were T cells, B-cell-depleted T cells, or PBMCs; the material itself was cDNA or gDNA.

Participants were placed into cohorts based on the clinical history they reported. Original processing methods: Reference gene primer amplification gave nucleated cell count estimates. The repertoire was sequenced with immunoSEQ multiplex PCR; TCRdb's copy has only in-frame clones and lacks some. V and J calls and clone size are those listed in that table; D and trimming were worked out from the DNA. The sample carries more than 200,000 clones, 80% to 90% recorded once. This TCR was sampled from a woman aged 30 to 39 who had been exposed to COVID-19. Sequenced material: PBMCs or T cells enriched from blood (not recorded which). V is TRBV10-3 and J is TRBJ2-1, with 13 bases aligning to TRBD2. For the CDR3, the DNA is TGTGCCATCAGCGAGGGACTAGCGGGAATCTACAATGAGCAGTTCTTC. This sequence encodes CAISEGLAGIYNEQFF.